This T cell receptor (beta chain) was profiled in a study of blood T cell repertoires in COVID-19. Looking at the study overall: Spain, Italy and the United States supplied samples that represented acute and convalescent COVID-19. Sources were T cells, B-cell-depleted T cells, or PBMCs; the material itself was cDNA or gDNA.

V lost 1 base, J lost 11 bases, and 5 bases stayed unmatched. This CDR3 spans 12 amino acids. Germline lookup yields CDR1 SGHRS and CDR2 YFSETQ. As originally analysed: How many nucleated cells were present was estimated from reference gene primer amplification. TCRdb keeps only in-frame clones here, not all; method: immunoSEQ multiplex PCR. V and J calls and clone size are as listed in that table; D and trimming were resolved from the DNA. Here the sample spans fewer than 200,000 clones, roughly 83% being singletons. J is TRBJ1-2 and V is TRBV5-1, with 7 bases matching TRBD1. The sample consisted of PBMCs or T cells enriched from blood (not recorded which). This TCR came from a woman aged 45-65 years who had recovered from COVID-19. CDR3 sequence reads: CASSLRQGSYTF. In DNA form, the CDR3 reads TGCGCCAGCAGCTTGAGACAGGGTAGTTACACCTTC. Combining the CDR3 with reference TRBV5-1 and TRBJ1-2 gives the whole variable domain KAGVTQTPRYLIKTRGQQVTLSCSPISGHRSVSWYQQTPGQGLQFLFEYFSETQRNKGNFPGRFSGRQFSNSRSEMNVSTLELGDSALYLCASSLRQGSYTFGSGTRLTVV.